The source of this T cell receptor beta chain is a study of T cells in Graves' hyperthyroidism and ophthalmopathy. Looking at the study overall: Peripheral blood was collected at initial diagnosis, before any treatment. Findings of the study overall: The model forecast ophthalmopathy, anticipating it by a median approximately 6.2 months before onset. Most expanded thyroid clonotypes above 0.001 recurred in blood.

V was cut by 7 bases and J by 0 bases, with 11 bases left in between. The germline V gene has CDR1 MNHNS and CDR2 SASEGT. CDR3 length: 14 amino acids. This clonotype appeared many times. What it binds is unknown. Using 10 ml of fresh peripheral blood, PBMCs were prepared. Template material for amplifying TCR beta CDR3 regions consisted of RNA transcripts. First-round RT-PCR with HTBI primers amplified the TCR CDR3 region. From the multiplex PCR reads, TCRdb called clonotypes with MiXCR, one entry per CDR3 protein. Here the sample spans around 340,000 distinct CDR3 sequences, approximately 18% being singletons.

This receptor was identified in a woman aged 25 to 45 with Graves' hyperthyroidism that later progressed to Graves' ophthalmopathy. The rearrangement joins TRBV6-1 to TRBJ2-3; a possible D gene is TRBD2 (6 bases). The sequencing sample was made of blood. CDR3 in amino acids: CASNSGSSTDTQYF. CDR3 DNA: TGTGCCAGCAACAGCGGGTCTAGCACAGATACGCAGTATTTT.